This is a list of T cell receptor beta chains from one sample in a study of early T cells in non-severe SARS-CoV-2 infection. Via MiXCR, TCRdb re-called the 5' RACE reads, giving one row per CDR3 protein. The table includes about 110,000 distinct CDR3 sequences, 10% to 15% detected once. Sequencing used whole blood, obtained at baseline. The receptors derive from an adult who was a healthcare worker with PCR-confirmed SARS-CoV-2 infection or an uninfected control (not recorded which). Both conserved end residues are trimmed from each CDR3. A D gene is named only where the DNA matches it firmly. Size is stated for part of the rows, as once, few or many counts, or as a class when the clone is expanded.

TRBV6-6 | . | few | ASSPGRSSGNTIY
TRBV18 | TRBD1 | many | ASSPGLTTGGEQY
TRBV3-1 | TRBD2 | . | ASSQLAGGLNEQF
TRBV6-5 | TRBD1 | few | ASSRQGISNQPQH
TRBV3-1 | TRBD2 | few | ASSQQWGGGFNEQF
TRBV6-5 | TRBD2 | . | ASSYSPGAGGYEQY
TRBV6-2/TRBV6-3 | TRBD1 | few | ASRRAGQGLNAF
TRBV10-3 | TRBD2 | few | AISPGTSAGEQF
TRBV5-5 | . | . | ASSRLAVVTDTQY
TRBV9 | TRBD1 | . | ASSSQTGKANYGYT
TRBV20-1 | TRBD2 | . | SATIPGLAVGELF
TRBV7-4 | . | few | ASSSGRRGSNEKLF
TRBV18 | TRBD2 | many | ASSSGTSGRTQDTQY
TRBV7-2 | . | few | ASSLGPAGLSTDTQH
TRBV7-2 | . | many | ASSLVFGVSPLNYGYT
TRBV25-1 | . | few | ASSRGEGSRGYT
TRBV7-9 | . | few | ASSFFLTGVPGKTEAF
TRBV11-3 | . | . | ASSLDKASPLH
TRBV29-1 | . | . | SVTANTEAF
TRBV12-3/TRBV12-4 | . | many | ASSFSGSGELF
TRBV29-1 | TRBD1 | many | SGTTGTNEQF
TRBV18 | TRBD1 | . | ASSLGQGAN
TRBV5-5 | TRBD2 | . | ASSQTAGYEQY
TRBV28 | TRBD2 | few | ASSFFPLAGWTGELF
TRBV9 | TRBD2 | . | ASSVLPLPGLAGGRKDNEQF
TRBV28 | TRBD2 | . | ASSLWGTSRTDTQY
TRBV7-9 | . | many | ASSPRGETQY
TRBV3-1 | . | many | ASSHLAGANVLT
TRBV27 | . | few | ASGVIETQY
TRBV20-1 | . | few | SAPSPRRTYEQY
TRBV19 | TRBD1 | . | ASRDRDTEAF
TRBV10-3 | TRBD1 | few | AISERTGMNTEAF
TRBV7-9 | TRBD1 | many | ASSLLETGPGANVLT
TRBV28 | TRBD1 | few | ASSLLGTEENNEQF
TRBV3-1 | . | few | ASSPTSGGRNEAF
TRBV3-1 | TRBD2 | few | ASSQPRGLAGGPYNEQF
TRBV29-1 | . | few | SVEGGITDTQY
TRBV3-1 | TRBD1 | few | ASSRLGQLLSGNTIY
TRBV14 | TRBD2 | . | ASSLLAGGSYEQY
TRBV6-2/TRBV6-3 | TRBD2 | few | ASSYYGLPTSGQETQY
TRBV28 | . | many | ASSLRGYEQY
TRBV12-3/TRBV12-4 | TRBD1 | . | ASSFIRTSGGEAF
TRBV18 | . | few | ASSPSYVETQY
TRBV7-6 | . | few | VSSLKGTDTQY
TRBV10-3 | TRBD2 | . | AISGLAGDPTDTQY
TRBV15 | . | many | ATSSMERAPYNEQF
TRBV28 | TRBD1 | many | ASSFGQGFQY
TRBV27 | . | few | ASSTRGTGELF
TRBV6-1 | . | many | ASSEEANRGSYEQY
TRBV6-6 | . | . | ASTLGVGEKLF
TRBV7-3 | . | few | AWLKDTQY
TRBV7-9 | TRBD1 | few | ASSLGQGTYGYT
TRBV20-1 | . | . | SARPRTLNTEAF
TRBV5-1 | TRBD1 | many | ASSSTGANTGELF
TRBV2 | . | . | ASNRQDYEQY
TRBV20-1 | . | . | SARLSGATYEQY
TRBV29-1 | . | few | SVARTDTQY
TRBV2 | . | many | ASSEEVLQPQH
TRBV7-3 | . | . | ATNSYEQY